The rows below give T cell receptor beta chains drawn from one sample of a study of beta chain features in type 1 diabetes. Clones were read by immunoSEQ multiplex PCR, and TCRdb kept only the in-frame ones, dropping some. This sample has 250,000 to 300,000 clones, with approximately 24% found just once. Input material: naive CD4+ T cells from blood. The receptors derive from a woman aged 25 to 39 with type 1 diabetes. Each CDR3 is given with its conserved first and last residue. The D gene is left open where the match is weak. The listing skips clone size in some rows; elsewhere it reads once, few, many or a size class.

abundance | j_gene | v_gene | d_gene | CDR3nt | CDR3aa
. | TRBJ1-1 | TRBV15 | TRBD1 | TGTGCCACCAGCAGGGGGACAGCCCAAGCTTTCTTT | CATSRGTAQAFF
few | TRBJ2-7 | TRBV13 | . | TGTGCCAGCAGCTCGCTAAACCTCATCTACGAGCAGTACTTC | CASSSLNLIYEQYF
. | TRBJ2-7 | TRBV2 | . | TGTGCCAGCAGTGTGTCGGCGGGTATATACGAGCAGTACTTC | CASSVSAGIYEQYF
few | TRBJ2-7 | TRBV28 | . | TGTGCCAGCAGTCCCGCCGGGACTGAGACCTACGAGCAGTACTTC | CASSPAGTETYEQYF
. | TRBJ1-2 | TRBV7-2 | TRBD1 | TGTGCCAGCAGCTTAGTACTGGGACAGGGTAACTATGGCTACACCTTC | CASSLVLGQGNYGYTF
. | TRBJ2-3 | TRBV9 | . | TGTGCCAGCAGCGTTCGGCGGAGCCCCACAGATACGCAGTATTTT | CASSVRRSPTDTQYF
few | TRBJ1-2 | TRBV29-1 | . | TGCAGCGCGTTACAGGGTGACTATGGCTACACCTTC | CSALQGDYGYTF
once | TRBJ2-1 | TRBV15 | TRBD2 | TGTGCCACCAGCAAGCCCTTAGCGGGAGGCGTTTCCTACAATGAGCAGTTCTTC | CATSKPLAGGVSYNEQFF
. | TRBJ1-2 | TRBV30 | . | TGTGCCTGGGATGAAGGGGGGGGTGGCTACACCTTC | CAWDEGGGGYTF
. | TRBJ2-7 | TRBV18 | TRBD2 | TGTGCCAGCTCACCATCAATTAGCGGGAGTAGCTCCTACGAGCAGTACTTC | CASSPSISGSSSYEQYF
. | TRBJ2-1 | TRBV5-6 | TRBD2 | TGTGCCAGCAGCTCGGGACTAGCGGATTACAATGAGCAGTTCTTC | CASSSGLADYNEQFF
. | TRBJ2-7 | TRBV15 | TRBD2 | TGTGCCACCAGCAGGATAGCGGGAGGGGGGTTCGACGAGCAGTACTTC | CATSRIAGGGFDEQYF
. | TRBJ2-7 | TRBV28 | . | TGTGCCAGCAGTCTTGGACAGAGGGAGCAGTACTTC | CASSLGQREQYF
few | TRBJ2-3 | TRBV7-3 | TRBD2 | TGTGCCAGCAGCCCCGGGAGGAGCACAGATACGCAGTATTTT | CASSPGRSTDTQYF
. | TRBJ1-1 | TRBV11-1 | . | TGTGCCAGCAGCTTCGATCGGGAAGCTTTCTTT | CASSFDREAFF
. | TRBJ1-4 | TRBV6-6 | TRBD1 | TGTGCCAGCAGCGACAGGGAGGCTAATGAAAAACTGTTTTTT | CASSDREANEKLFF
few | TRBJ2-3 | TRBV10-3 | TRBD1 | TGTGCCATCAGCTGGACAGGGGACAACACAGATACGCAGTATTTT | CAISWTGDNTDTQYF
few | TRBJ2-1 | TRBV2 | TRBD2 | TGTGCCAGCAGTAGACTAGCGGGAATTCAGCAGGAGCAGTTCTTC | CASSRLAGIQQEQFF
few | TRBJ2-3 | TRBV7-3 | TRBD2 | TGTGCCAGCAGCCCGTCGACTAGCGGGACCCCAGATACGCAGTATTTT | CASSPSTSGTPDTQYF
few | TRBJ2-1 | TRBV7-3 | TRBD1 | TGTGCCAGCAGCCTTCGTGGACAGGGGGCAGGGAATGAGCAGTTCTTC | CASSLRGQGAGNEQFF
. | TRBJ2-1 | TRBV7-9 | . | TGTGCCAGCAGCTTCTTGCGGCAAATCGGCAATGAGCAGTTCTTC | CASSFLRQIGNEQFF
. | TRBJ2-1 | TRBV9 | . | TGTGCCAGCAGCCCCCCTGGCGGGGTACCCTACAATGAGCAGTTCTTC | CASSPPGGVPYNEQFF
. | TRBJ2-1 | TRBV4-1 | TRBD2 | TGCGCCAGCAGCCATGGGACTAGTCATGAGCAGTTCTTC | CASSHGTSHEQFF
. | TRBJ1-5 | TRBV30 | . | TGTGCCTGGAGTGTAGACAGATACAATCAGCCCCAGCATTTT | CAWSVDRYNQPQHF
. | TRBJ2-1 | TRBV5-1 | TRBD2 | TGCGCCAGCAGCTACCTAGCGGGAGGGAGGAATGAGCAGTTCTTC | CASSYLAGGRNEQFF
few | TRBJ2-5 | TRBV4-2 | TRBD2 | TGTGCCAGCAGCCAAGGTGATAGCGGGAGGGAGACCCAGTACTTC | CASSQGDSGRETQYF
. | TRBJ1-1 | TRBV4-2 | . | TGTGCCAGCAGCCAAGGGAGTCCCATGAACACTGAAGCTTTCTTT | CASSQGSPMNTEAFF
few | TRBJ2-7 | TRBV5-1 | . | TGCGCCAGCAGCTTGGGGTTGCCAGATTCCTACGAGCAGTACTTC | CASSLGLPDSYEQYF
. | TRBJ2-7 | TRBV2 | . | TGTGCCAGCAGTAACAGGGAGAACTACGAGCAGTACTTC | CASSNRENYEQYF
few | TRBJ2-1 | TRBV20-1 | . | TGCAGTGCTAGTCATGATGAGCAGTTCTTC | CSASHDEQFF